The 14 T cell receptor beta chains given below trace back to one sample, sequenced in a study of control samples from healthy donors and cancer patients. Only in-frame clones appear in the TCRdb table, and some are missing; sequencing was by immunoSEQ multiplex PCR. The data show around 250,000 clones, over 75% seen once. The sequenced sample was PBMCs. All receptors come from a woman aged 60-70 years with lung cancer.

The V gene is TRBV7-9, the J gene TRBJ1-4, with D hard to call. CDR1 and CDR2 from the germline V gene are SEHNR and FQNEAQ (reference sequence). V dropped 3 bases and J dropped 6 bases, with 8 bases sitting between them. The CDR3 covers 13 residues. The CDR3 region is CASSLDLYEKLFF. The DNA for the CDR3 is TGTGCCAGCAGCTTGGATTTATATGAAAAACTGTTTTTT.

This chain uses TRBV7-9 with TRBJ2-1, with TRBD1 identical over 7 bases. The V gene end was trimmed by 7 bases and the J gene end by 0 bases; junction bases not matched to a gene: 0. The CDR3 has 13 amino acids. Germline V CDR1 and CDR2: SEHNR, FQNEAQ (reference sequence). CDR3 sequence: CASKGASYNEQFF. The CDR3 DNA reads as TGTGCCAGCAAGGGGGCCTCCTACAATGAGCAGTTCTTC. The full variable domain, with the rest looked up from reference TRBV7-9 and TRBJ2-1, is DTGVSQNPRHKITKRGQNVTFRCDPISEHNRLYWYRQTLGQGPEFLTYFQNEAQLEKSRLLSDRFSAERPKGSFSTLEIQRTEQGDSAMYLCASKGASYNEQFFGPGTRLTVL.

This clone was observed a few times. V gene TRBV7-3 combines with J gene TRBJ1-1; D gene ambiguous. The CDR3 contains 13 residues. Trimming took off 5 bases at V and 4 bases at J, with 11 bases between the two ends. Germline lookup yields CDR1 SGHTA and CDR2 FQGTGA. CDR3 in amino acids: CASSHGGSTEAFF. CDR3 nucleotide sequence: TGTGCCAGCAGCCATGGAGGTAGCACTGAAGCTTTCTTT. Full variable domain (rest looked up from reference TRBV7-3 and TRBJ1-1): GAGVSQTPSNKVTEKGKYVELRCDPISGHTALYWYRQSLGQGPEFLIYFQGTGAADDSGLPNDRFFAVRPEGSVSTLKIQRTERGDSAVYLCASSHGGSTEAFFGQGTRLTVV.

This chain uses TRBV5-1 with TRBJ2-7; D is undetermined. Per germline, CDR1 SGHRS and CDR2 YFSETQ. The CDR3 contains 13 residues. Between the trimmed V and J ends, which lost 0 bases and 3 bases, there was a span of 7 bases. CDR3 DNA: TGCGCCAGCAGCTTGGACGGAAACTACGAGCAGTACTTC. Translation gives CASSLDGNYEQYF.

This clone was recorded only once. The chain is built from TRBV5-1 and TRBJ1-1; D unclear. The CDR3 is made up of 15 amino acids. In germline, CDR1 is SGHRS, CDR2 YFSETQ. With 0 bases removed from V and 3 bases from J, the gap between germline ends came to 12 bases. In DNA form, the CDR3 reads TGCGCCAGCAGCTTGGAGGGCAACGGCTACACTGAAGCTTTCTTT. Amino acid sequence: CASSLEGNGYTEAFF.

V is TRBV3-1 (or the pseudogene TRBV3-2) and J is TRBJ2-7; 8 bases line up with TRBD2. The trim removed 4 bases at V and 7 bases at J, leaving 9 bases unmatched. The CDR3 runs 14 residues. Germline CDR1 is LGHDT and CDR2 is YNNKEL (reference sequence). CDR3 region: CASSPQAGAGEQYF. CDR3 DNA: TGTGCCAGCAGCCCTCAAGCGGGAGCGGGAGAGCAGTACTTC.

This chain joins TRBV6-6 and TRBJ2-7; 7 bases fit TRBD1. The CDR3 is made up of 14 amino acids. Germline V lookup: CDR1 MNHNY, CDR2 SVGAGI (reference sequence). The J segment lost 2 bases and the V segment lost 5 bases, leaving 6 bases of the junction unmatched. The DNA of the CDR3 is TGTGCCAGCAGTCCCGGGGACAGAACCTACGAGCAGTACTTC. Residues: CASSPGDRTYEQYF.

The chain couples TRBV19 to TRBJ1-3, with D unresolved. V gave up 4 bases and J gave up 2 bases, with 9 bases separating them. Germline assignment: CDR1 LNHDA and CDR2 SQIVND (reference sequence). The CDR3 spans 14 residues. CDR3 nucleotides: TGTGCCAGTAGTAAACCCCGGGCTGGAAACACCATATATTTT. It specifies CASSKPRAGNTIYF.

The V and J genes are TRBV7-3 and TRBJ2-3; TRBD1 or TRBD2 may be the D gene (5 bases each). CDR1 is SGHTA, CDR2 FQGTGA, per germline. Trimming cost V 4 bases and J 2 bases, with 7 bases left between them. This CDR3 has 13 residues. The CDR3 DNA follows: TGTGCCAGCAGCTCCGGGGCCACAGATACGCAGTATTTT. Its protein product is CASSSGATDTQYF. Looking up the rest from reference TRBV7-3 and TRBJ2-3 gives the full variable domain: GAGVSQTPSNKVTEKGKYVELRCDPISGHTALYWYRQSLGQGPEFLIYFQGTGAADDSGLPNDRFFAVRPEGSVSTLKIQRTERGDSAVYLCASSSGATDTQYFGPGTRLTVL.

This chain links TRBV30 with TRBJ1-5; D remains unclear. Trimming removed 2 bases from V and 5 bases from J, with 16 bases in between. CDR3 size: 15 residues. From germline, CDR1 is GTSNPN and CDR2 SVGIG (reference sequence). The CDR3 DNA reads TGTGCCTGGAGTCCATATAGTGGACTGGATCAGCCCCAGCATTTT. It is translated as CAWSPYSGLDQPQHF.

This chain links TRBV5-1 with TRBJ1-3; D may be TRBD1 (6 bases). The CDR3 length is 13 residues. From germline, CDR1 is SGHRS and CDR2 YFSETQ. Deletions cut 4 bases from V and 11 bases from J, with 16 bases between. The CDR3 region has the DNA TGCGCCAGCAGCGGGGAGGGACACACTCCCATATATTTT. Protein sequence: CASSGEGHTPIYF.

This chain links TRBV6-5 with TRBJ2-7; perhaps TRBD2 as D (6 bases). The CDR3 length is 12 residues. The germline gives CDR1 MNHEY, CDR2 SVGAGI. The ends were cut back, 8 bases at V and 6 bases at J, with 14 bases in the middle. The CDR3 reads CASREILGEQYF. The CDR3 region has the DNA TGTGCCAGCCGGGAGATTCTTGGCGAGCAGTACTTC.

The CDR3 DNA sequence: TGTGCCAGCAGTTTATTTTGGGGAAATCAGCCCCAGCATTTT. Protein: CASSLFWGNQPQHF. The chain has TRBV28 and TRBJ1-5; no definite D call. This CDR3 is 14 amino acids long. V was clipped by 1 base and J by 4 bases, with 8 bases between them. The V gene's germline CDR1 is MDHEN and CDR2 SYDVKM.

The chain links TRBV9 to TRBJ2-5; 8 positions match TRBD2. Germline CDR1 and CDR2: SGDLS and YYNGEE. V gave up 5 bases and J gave up 1 base; unmatched junction bases: 13. The CDR3 is made up of 17 amino acids. The chain's CDR3 is CASSLGAGGPIQETQYF. CDR3 DNA sequence: TGTGCCAGCAGTTTGGGGGCGGGGGGCCCCATCCAAGAGACCCAGTACTTC.